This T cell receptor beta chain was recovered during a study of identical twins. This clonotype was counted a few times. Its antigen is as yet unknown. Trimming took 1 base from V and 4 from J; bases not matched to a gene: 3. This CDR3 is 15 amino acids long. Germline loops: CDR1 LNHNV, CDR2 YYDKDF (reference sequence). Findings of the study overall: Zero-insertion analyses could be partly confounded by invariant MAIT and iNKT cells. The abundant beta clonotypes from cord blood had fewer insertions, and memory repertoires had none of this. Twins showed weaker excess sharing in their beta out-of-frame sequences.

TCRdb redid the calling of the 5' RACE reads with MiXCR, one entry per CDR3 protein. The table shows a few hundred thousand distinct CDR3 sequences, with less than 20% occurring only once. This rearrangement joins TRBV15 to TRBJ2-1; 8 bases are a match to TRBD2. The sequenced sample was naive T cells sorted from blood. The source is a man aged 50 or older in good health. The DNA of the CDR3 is TGTGCCACCAGCAGAGCCGGGACTAGATACAATGAGCAGTTCTTC. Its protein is CATSRAGTRYNEQFF.